Sequencing of this TCR beta chain was carried out in a study of graft-versus-host responses after intestinal transplantation. Study in general: Recipients across the board were started on anti-thymocyte globulin induction, then kept on tacrolimus and steroids for approximately three years.

On this clone itself: What it recognizes is unknown.

Sequenced by immunoSEQ multiplex PCR; TCRdb stores in-frame clones only, minus some. The repertoire includes about 92,000 clones, 90% to 95% of them detected once, and 5% to 6.5% sits in the top ten. Germline V CDR1 and CDR2: SGHDT, YYEEEE. The length of the CDR3 is 16 residues. Trimming removed 2 bases from V and 5 bases from J; junction bases left unmatched: 5. V usage is TRBV5-6 and J usage is TRBJ2-2; 11 positions match TRBD1. The sequenced sample was unstimulated CD8+ T cells sorted from spleen or lymph node cells, obtained before intestinal transplant. The receptor was isolated from a human donor who received an intestinal transplant. CDR3 nucleotide sequence: TGTGCCAGCAGCTTTTGGGGACAGGGGGTAACCGGGGAGCTGTTTTTT. Its protein product is CASSFWGQGVTGELFF.